This section outlines one T cell receptor beta chain sequence together with its context. The data were obtained in a study of blood T cell repertoires in COVID-19. As for the study in general: Samples taken during acute and convalescent COVID-19 were collected in the United States, Italy and Spain. Nucleic acid was either cDNA or gDNA, and it came from T cells, B-cell-depleted T cells, or PBMCs.

Trimming removed 8 bases at V and 0 bases at J, with 10 bases between. CDR1 SEHNR and CDR2 FQNEAQ come from the germline V gene (reference sequence). The CDR3 has 13 amino acids. In the authors' methods: Amplification of reference gene primers was used by the study to estimate nucleated cell counts. Measured with immunoSEQ multiplex PCR; TCRdb has only the in-frame clones, and not every one. The V and J calls and clone size are taken from that table; D and trimming were inferred from the DNA. The profile shows about 67,000 clones, roughly 73% of them singletons. The source of this sequence is an older woman with acute or convalescent COVID-19. The chain joins TRBV7-9 to TRBJ2-5; weak D call: TRBD2 (5 bases). The specimen sequenced was peripheral blood. The CDR3 sequence: CASGPGYQETQYF. DNA for the CDR3: TGTGCCAGCGGCCCGGGGTACCAAGAGACCCAGTACTTC.